The 24 T cell receptor beta chains below were found in one sample sequenced in a study of cytomegalovirus exposure and HLA in healthy donors. Only in-frame clones appear in the TCRdb table, and some are missing; sequencing was by immunoSEQ multiplex PCR. The repertoire holds 120,000 to 150,000 clones, with roughly nine tenths as singletons. Sequencing was done on a sample of PBMCs. The receptor source for this set is a man between 18 and 29 years old in good health and CMV-seronegative.

This chain connects TRBV7-9 to TRBJ2-7; D is unclear. Trimming stripped 5 bases from V and 6 bases from J, with 11 bases between. From germline, CDR1 is SEHNR and CDR2 FQNEAQ (reference sequence). The CDR3 covers 12 residues. CDR3 sequence: CASSPERGEQYF. In DNA form, the CDR3 reads TGTGCCAGCAGCCCCGAACGAGGCGAGCAGTACTTC.

The V call is TRBV4-3, the J call TRBJ2-3; 7 bases match TRBD2. Germline CDR1 and CDR2: LGHNA and YSLEER. V shed 1 base and J 1 base; nucleotides not matched to a gene: 2. This CDR3 is 15 amino acids long. The CDR3 here is CASSQGLAGTDTQYF. The CDR3 DNA sequence: TGCGCCAGCAGCCAAGGGCTAGCGGGCACAGATACGCAGTATTTT.

This chain's CDR3 is CASSPALPGGGRTNTEAFF. The CDR3, as DNA: TGCGCCAGCAGCCCCGCGCTTCCAGGGGGCGGCAGGACGAACACTGAAGCTTTCTTT. V gene TRBV5-1 combines with J gene TRBJ1-1; 8 bases match TRBD1. V trimming: 4 bases; J trimming: 1 base; junction bases outside the gene matches: 18. Germline-derived CDR1 and CDR2 are SGHRS and YFSETQ. CDR3 length equals 19 residues.

This rearrangement joins TRBV7-9 to TRBJ2-1; weak D call: TRBD2 (6 bases). The germline CDR1 and CDR2 sequences are SEHNR and FQNEAQ (reference sequence). Trimming left V 5 bases short and J 6 bases short, with 20 bases between. The CDR3 is made up of 16 amino acids. The CDR3 here is CASSDRGGGLGNEQFF. CDR3 DNA sequence: TGTGCCAGCAGCGACAGAGGAGGAGGGTTAGGCAATGAGCAGTTCTTC. Full variable domain (missing parts from reference TRBV7-9 and TRBJ2-1): DTGVSQNPRHKITKRGQNVTFRCDPISEHNRLYWYRQTLGQGPEFLTYFQNEAQLEKSRLLSDRFSAERPKGSFSTLEIQRTEQGDSAMYLCASSDRGGGLGNEQFFGPGTRLTVL.

CDR3 protein: CASSFQSTNEKLFF. DNA for the CDR3: TGCGCCAGCAGCTTTCAGTCAACTAATGAAAAACTGTTTTTT. V usage is TRBV5-1 and J usage is TRBJ1-4; D is unclear. The V and J ends lost 2 bases and 0 bases respectively, with 5 bases between them. Germline V gene sequence: CDR1 SGHRS, CDR2 YFSETQ. The CDR3 is made up of 14 amino acids.

This clone was seen once. The chain has TRBV7-9 and TRBJ1-2, with 7 bases fitting TRBD1. Germline assignment: CDR1 SEHNR and CDR2 FQNEAQ (reference sequence). The CDR3 runs 15 residues. The trim removed 4 bases at V and 7 bases at J, leaving 12 bases unmatched. CDR3 sequence reads: CASSYVTGASGGYTF. DNA for the CDR3: TGTGCCAGCAGCTACGTAACAGGGGCCTCCGGTGGCTACACCTTC.

The J gene is TRBJ2-7, the V gene TRBV18; 9 bases line up with TRBD1. Germline V gene sequence: CDR1 KGHSH, CDR2 LQKENI. After removal of 1 base from V and 4 bases from J, the junction contained 2 bases not matched to a gene. The CDR3 runs 14 residues. The CDR3: CASSPRDREYEQYF. The CDR3 nucleotides are TGTGCCAGCTCACCACGGGACAGGGAATACGAGCAGTACTTC.

The rearrangement links TRBV11-2 to TRBJ2-7, with D perhaps matching TRBD2 (6 bases). Germline loops: CDR1 SGHAT, CDR2 FQNNGV. Trimming took 5 bases from V and 4 from J, leaving 12 bases between them. This CDR3 has 13 residues. CDR3 nucleotides: TGTGCCAGCAGCCACTATCGGGGGTACGAGCAGTACGTC. This codes for CASSHYRGYEQYV.

The rearrangement uses TRBV4-3 and TRBJ1-3; TRBD1 might be the D (6 bases). The CDR3 is 15 residues long. V dropped 6 bases and J dropped 1 base, with 13 bases sitting between them. Germline CDR1 is LGHNA and CDR2 is YSLEER. The CDR3 sequence is CASRRDIESGNTIYF. DNA for the CDR3: TGCGCCAGCAGACGGGACATTGAATCTGGAAACACCATATATTTT.

This clone was counted a few times. The rearrangement links TRBV6-1 to TRBJ1-2; TRBD1 aligns across 9 bases. The CDR3 runs 13 residues. Looked up from germline, CDR1 is MNHNS and CDR2 is SASEGT. V lost 7 bases and J lost 3; bases outside the gene matches: 3. The CDR3 nucleotides are TGTGCCAGCAACAGGGGGCCTGACTATGGCTACACCTTC. Translation gives CASNRGPDYGYTF.

The J gene is TRBJ1-2, the V gene TRBV4-1; D is perhaps TRBD1 (5 bases). The CDR3 has 16 residues. Germline-derived CDR1 and CDR2 are MGHRA and YSYEKL. V lost 1 base and J lost 4, with 16 bases in between. CDR3 sequence (DNA): TGCGCCAGCAGCCAAGTGAGGGAGCGGGGCTCCTATGGCTACACCTTC. Translating it yields CASSQVRERGSYGYTF.

This chain connects TRBV2 to TRBJ1-1, with D unclear. The germline V gene has CDR1 SNHLY and CDR2 FYNNEI. V gave up 5 bases and J gave up 5 bases, with 12 bases separating them. The CDR3 extends over 13 amino acids. The CDR3 protein is CASSRGRGTEAFF. For the CDR3, the DNA is TGTGCCAGCAGTAGAGGTCGCGGGACTGAAGCTTTCTTT. Looking up the rest from reference TRBV2 and TRBJ1-1 gives the full variable domain: EPEVTQTPSHQVTQMGQEVILRCVPISNHLYFYWYRQILGQKVEFLVSFYNNEISEKSEIFDDQFSVERPDGSNFTLKIRSTKLEDSAMYFCASSRGRGTEAFFGQGTRLTVV.

V is TRBV5-1 and J is TRBJ2-1, with 8 bases that match TRBD2. Germline V gene lookup returns CDR1 SGHRS and CDR2 YFSETQ. Trimming took 7 bases from V and 8 from J; bases not matched to a gene: 14. There are 15 residues in the CDR3. CDR3 DNA sequence: TGCGCCAGCGCCACTGCGGGAGGAGGTTGGGATGAGCAGTTCTTC. Its protein is CASATAGGGWDEQFF.

The chain has TRBV5-1 and TRBJ2-3, with 10 bases lining up with TRBD2. V dropped 0 bases and J dropped 2; count of bases not matched to a gene: 9. Germline V gives CDR1 SGHRS, CDR2 YFSETQ. The CDR3 runs 18 residues. The CDR3 coding sequence is TGCGCCAGCAGCTTGGCCGCTAGCGGGGGCCATATCACAGATACGCAGTATTTT. Amino acids: CASSLAASGGHITDTQYF.

The count of this clone is one. The CDR3 bases are TGTGCCAGCAGCGCGGTTATTCTAGGCAATGAGCAGTTCTTC. This codes for CASSAVILGNEQFF. The rearrangement links TRBV5-6 to TRBJ2-1; no reliable D call. Germline V gene data show CDR1 as SGHDT and CDR2 as YYEEEE. Trimming removed 4 bases at V and 6 bases at J, with 14 bases between. This CDR3 region has 14 residues.

This clone was seen once. V gene TRBV7-9 combines with J gene TRBJ1-2; 8 bases map to TRBD1. Losses at the gene ends were 7 bases for V and 6 bases for J; bases not matched to a gene: 7. This CDR3 has 13 amino acids. CDR1 and CDR2 (germline): SEHNR, FQNEAQ (reference sequence). The CDR3 sequence: CASTPPGGDGYTF. In DNA, the CDR3 is TGTGCCAGCACCCCCCCAGGGGGCGATGGCTACACCTTC.

The chain links TRBV18 to TRBJ2-1; 12 nucleotides match TRBD1. This CDR3 is built from 15 residues. Germline V gene data show CDR1 as KGHSH and CDR2 as LQKENI. V lost 4 bases to trimming and J lost 5 bases; unmatched junction nucleotides: 3. Written as DNA, the CDR3 is TGTGCCAGCTCACAGGGACAGGGGGCCGACAATGAGCAGTTCTTC. This translates into CASSQGQGADNEQFF.

The chain combines TRBV6-5 with TRBJ2-7, with no clear D. V was clipped by 2 bases and J by 7 bases, with 12 bases between them. The CDR3 loop spans 13 amino acids. The V gene's germline CDR1 is MNHEY and CDR2 SVGAGI. The CDR3 DNA follows: TGTGCCAGCAGTTACGCGCCCGACGGGGAGCAGTACTTC. It translates to CASSYAPDGEQYF.

Of note for this clone: The sample contains more than one DNA sequence encoding this CDR3. The chain has TRBV7-3 and TRBJ2-7; 9 bases map to TRBD2. The V gene's germline CDR1 is SGHTA and CDR2 FQGTGA. The trim removed 0 bases at V and 2 bases at J, leaving 2 bases unmatched. The length of the CDR3 is 15 residues. CDR3 nucleotides: TGTGCCAGCAGCTTAACTAGCGGGGGAACCTACGAGCAGTACTTC. Protein: CASSLTSGGTYEQYF.

The chain combines TRBV10-3 with TRBJ2-3, with D perhaps TRBD2 (7 bases). The V gene's germline CDR1 is ENHRY and CDR2 SYGVKD. The CDR3 extends over 17 amino acids. Trimming left V 4 bases short and J 0 bases short, with 17 bases between. CDR3 in amino acids: CAISVVDGGRSTDTQYF. As DNA, the CDR3 is TGTGCCATCAGTGTGGTCGACGGGGGGCGTAGCACAGATACGCAGTATTTT.

The rearrangement uses TRBV15 and TRBJ1-2; 9 bases agree with TRBD1. V lost 2 bases and J lost 5; bases outside the gene matches: 3. Germline V gene sequence: CDR1 LNHNV, CDR2 YYDKDF (reference sequence). This CDR3 has 14 residues. CDR3 sequence: CATSRRDREYGYTF. CDR3 in DNA: TGTGCCACCAGCAGAAGGGACAGGGAGTATGGCTACACCTTC.

V is TRBV10-3 and J is TRBJ2-2, with 8 bases matching TRBD1. Germline CDR1 reads ENHRY; CDR2 reads SYGVKD. The CDR3 runs 15 residues. The V segment lost 4 bases and the J segment 4 bases; nucleotides outside the gene matches: 5. The CDR3 bases are TGTGCCATCAGTGGAAGGCAGGGGGCCACCGGGGAGCTGTTTTTT. This codes for CAISGRQGATGELFF.

The rearrangement joins TRBV5-1 to TRBJ2-7, with 7 bases matching TRBD1. V shed 2 bases and J 0 bases; nucleotides not matched to a gene: 8. From germline, CDR1 is SGHRS and CDR2 YFSETQ. There are 16 residues in the CDR3. The CDR3 coding sequence is TGCGCCAGCAGCTTCACGAACAGGGGAAGCTCCTACGAGCAGTACTTC. Translating gives CASSFTNRGSSYEQYF.

The genes are TRBV30 and TRBJ2-5; possible D gene TRBD2, 6 bases. The CDR3 contains 15 residues. V was shortened by 3 bases and J by 1 base, with 15 bases between the two germline ends. Per germline, CDR1 GTSNPN and CDR2 SVGIG (reference sequence). The CDR3 region has the DNA TGTGCCTGGAGCTCCATGGGGACTTCCCAAGAGACCCAGTACTTC. Translated: CAWSSMGTSQETQYF.